This T cell receptor beta chain was sequenced during a study of cytomegalovirus exposure and HLA in healthy donors. Looking at the study overall: A preliminary data release comprised tens of millions of unique TCRs obtained from HLA-typed donors.

Primers: 60 Vbeta forward and 13 Jbeta reverse. Measured with immunoSEQ multiplex PCR; TCRdb has only the in-frame clones, and not every one. Among over 150,000 clones, 65% to 85% were seen once, and the ten largest hold 0.075% to 0.1%. Losses at the gene ends were 1 base for V and 4 bases for J; bases not matched to a gene: 5. There are 17 residues in the CDR3. The germline V gene encodes CDR1 SGHDT and CDR2 YYEEEE. The V call is TRBV5-6, the J call TRBJ2-1, with 13 bases matching TRBD2. The sample consisted of PBMCs. This clonotype was obtained from a boy aged 2-9 years in good health and CMV-seronegative. The CDR3: CASSLTSGGANYNEQFF. The CDR3 nucleotides read TGTGCCAGCAGCTTGACTAGCGGGGGGGCAAATTACAATGAGCAGTTCTTC.